The 18 T cell receptor beta chains listed next were all sequenced from one sample in a study of metastatic and nonmetastatic thyroid tumors. No patient had received any treatment before thyroid surgery. TCRdb reanalyzed the PCR reads with MiXCR. The data contain 100,000 or so clones, more than 13% of them seen just once; the ten biggest clones take up 3.6%. Source material: blood. The receptor source for this set is a female donor with papillary thyroid cancer or a benign thyroid nodule (not recorded which). Some clones in this sample may be carry-over from other donors' samples.

CDR3 nucleotide sequence: TGCGCCAGCAGCCAAGATTTTACGGAGACCCAGTACTTC. It yields the protein CASSQDFTETQYF. This chain connects TRBV4-1 to TRBJ2-5, with D hard to call. CDR1 is MGHRA and CDR2 is YSYEKL in the germline V gene. CDR3 size: 13 residues. The ends were cut back, 0 bases at V and 5 bases at J, with 7 bases in the middle.

In its sample, this clone was seen many times. The genes are TRBV4-1 and TRBJ1-5; TRBD1 might be the D (6 bases). Germline V gene data show CDR1 as MGHRA and CDR2 as YSYEKL. This CDR3 is 16 amino acids long. V was trimmed by 4 bases and J by 4 bases, leaving 17 bases between them. The CDR3 loop is CASSRVLTGGNQPQHF. CDR3 bases: TGCGCCAGCAGCCGCGTTCTGACAGGTGGGAATCAGCCCCAGCATTTT.

This clone has at least ten counts. This chain uses TRBV11-2 with TRBJ2-5; the D gene is possibly TRBD1 (8 bases). From germline, CDR1 is SGHAT and CDR2 FQNNGV. This CDR3 contains 14 residues. V dropped 4 bases and J dropped 3 bases, with 12 bases sitting between them. CDR3 sequence: CASSSTGGEETQYF. The DNA of the CDR3 is TGTGCCAGCAGCTCTACAGGGGGGGAAGAGACCCAGTACTTC.

This clone was seen repeatedly, ten times or more. This chain uses TRBV2 with TRBJ1-1, with D perhaps TRBD1 (5 bases). With 6 bases removed from V and 8 bases from J, the gap between germline ends came to 16 bases. CDR1 SNHLY and CDR2 FYNNEI come from the germline V gene. The CDR3 sequence is 13 residues long. DNA of the CDR3: TGTGCCAGCAGCCCCCAAGGGGAGATCGAAGCTTTCTTT. Translation gives CASSPQGEIEAFF.

This clone was recorded many times. The chain couples TRBV11-3 to TRBJ2-2; 8 bases line up with TRBD1. The CDR3 consists of 12 residues. The V segment lost 8 bases and the J segment 6 bases; nucleotides outside the gene matches: 2. The V gene's germline CDR1 is SGHNT and CDR2 YENEEA. The CDR3, as DNA: TGTGCCAGCGGCAGGGGGCCCGGGGAGCTGTTTTTT. Translated, it gives CASGRGPGELFF.

This clone was seen repeatedly, ten times or more. The chain combines TRBV7-8 with TRBJ1-2, with unresolved D. The germline CDR1 and CDR2 sequences are SGHVS and FQNEAQ. This CDR3 spans 9 amino acids. V dropped 10 bases and J dropped 8 bases, with 8 bases sitting between them. The CDR3 loop reads CAKLGGYTF. CDR3 DNA: TGTGCCAAGTTGGGAGGCTACACCTTC. Looking up the rest from reference TRBV7-8 and TRBJ1-2 gives the full variable domain: GAGVSQSPRYKVAKRGQDVALRCDPISGHVSLFWYQQALGQGPEFLTYFQNEAQLDKSGLPSDRFFAERPEGSVSTLKIQRTQQEDSAVYLCAKLGGYTFGSGTRLTVV.

With regard to this clone: A much larger clone sits a single nucleotide away, making a read error possible. The sample carries other DNA sequences with the same CDR3. The chain carries TRBV19 and TRBJ2-3; unclear D gene. V was clipped by 2 bases and J by 6 bases, with 15 bases between them. This CDR3 is 15 amino acids long. Germline CDR1 LNHDA, CDR2 SQIVND (reference sequence). For the CDR3, the DNA is TGTGCCAGTAGTATAAATGCAAGATCCTGGGATACGCAGTATTTT. This gives the protein CASSINARSWDTQYF.

This clone was counted ten times or more. The chain links TRBV6-1 to TRBJ1-1; the match to TRBD1 covers 11 bases. This CDR3 has 15 residues. Looked up from germline, CDR1 is MNHNS and CDR2 is SASEGT. The V segment lost 7 bases and the J segment 4 bases; nucleotides outside the gene matches: 8. CDR3 DNA sequence: TGTGCCAGCACCAAAACGGGACAGGGGGGCACTGAAGCTTTCTTT. Protein product: CASTKTGQGGTEAFF.

This clone was seen at least ten times. The DNA of the CDR3 is TGCGCCAGGGCGGACTTTAGCACAGATACGCAGTATTTT. It is translated as CARADFSTDTQYF. The chain links TRBV5-1 to TRBJ2-3; maybe TRBD2 (5 bases). Trimming pared 8 bases from V and 0 bases from J, leaving 10 bases between. Germline V gene data show CDR1 as SGHRS and CDR2 as YFSETQ. CDR3 length equals 13 residues. Based on the CDR3 plus reference TRBV5-1 and TRBJ2-3, the full variable domain is KAGVTQTPRYLIKTRGQQVTLSCSPISGHRSVSWYQQTPGQGLQFLFEYFSETQRNKGNFPGRFSGRQFSNSRSEMNVSTLELGDSALYLCARADFSTDTQYFGPGTRLTVL.

The table lists this clone with many counts. The chain combines TRBV28 with TRBJ2-5; 10 positions agree with TRBD1. The CDR3 length is 17 residues. Unmatched junction bases numbered 13, after V lost 5 bases and J lost 4 bases. CDR1 is MDHEN and CDR2 is SYDVKM in the germline V gene. The CDR3 protein is CASSALPGQGVPETQYF. CDR3 DNA sequence: TGTGCCAGCAGTGCCTTACCAGGACAGGGGGTACCAGAGACCCAGTACTTC.

This clone has a count of ten or more. The V call is TRBV28, the J call TRBJ2-7; tentative D call: TRBD2 (5 bases). Trimming took 3 bases from V and 4 from J, leaving 13 bases between them. The CDR3 extends over 14 amino acids. Germline-derived CDR1 and CDR2 are MDHEN and SYDVKM. CDR3 loop: CASSFSQRRYEQYF. For the CDR3, the DNA is TGTGCCAGCAGTTTTTCTCAGAGGAGGTACGAGCAGTACTTC.

About this clone: This sequence may be a read error, since a much larger clone differs from it by one base. The chain carries TRBV9 and TRBJ2-5, with a weak D call TRBD1 (6 bases). Per germline, CDR1 SGDLS and CDR2 YYNGEE. The CDR3 spans 16 residues. V lost 2 bases, J lost 2 bases, and 16 bases lay in between. The CDR3 bases are TGTGCCAGCAGCGTCGGTGGAGCGAGGGGGCAAGAGACCCAGTACTTC. It yields the protein CASSVGGARGQETQYF.

This clone was seen more than once but under ten times. The chain recombines TRBV5-6 with TRBJ2-5; TRBD2 aligns across 7 bases. Germline values: CDR1 SGHDT, CDR2 YYEEEE. The J segment lost 7 bases and the V segment lost 1 base, leaving 7 bases of the junction unmatched. This CDR3 spans 14 amino acids. The CDR3 DNA is TGTGCCAGCAGCTTGCGGCGGGAGCGAGGGACCCAGTACTTC. Translating it yields CASSLRRERGTQYF.

This chain links TRBV12-3 or TRBV12-4 with TRBJ2-4; D is unresolved. This CDR3 is built from 17 residues. V was trimmed by 3 bases and J by 4 bases, leaving 19 bases between them. The CDR3 spells CASSFELNTMAKNIQYF. In nucleotides, the CDR3 is TGTGCCAGCAGTTTTGAACTGAACACGATGGCTAAAAACATTCAGTACTTC.

There are many counts of this clone. The J gene is TRBJ2-1, the V gene TRBV6-1; unclear D gene. Trimming left V 3 bases short and J 5 bases short, with 8 bases between. Germline V lookup: CDR1 MNHNS, CDR2 SASEGT. The CDR3 covers 13 residues. The CDR3 loop is CASSDRSNNEQFF. The CDR3 nucleotides read TGTGCCAGCAGTGACAGATCAAACAATGAGCAGTTCTTC.

This clone occurred many times. The V gene is TRBV20-1, the J gene TRBJ2-7; D unresolved. Germline loops: CDR1 DFQATT, CDR2 SNEGSKA (reference sequence). The V and J ends lost 0 bases and 5 bases respectively, with 20 bases between them. This CDR3 is built from 16 residues. CDR3 amino acids: CSARDKYGLRLHEQYF. For the CDR3, the DNA is TGCAGTGCTAGAGATAAGTACGGCTTGCGCCTTCACGAGCAGTACTTC.

To note about this clone: A much more abundant neighbour one base away suggests this may be a read error. The genes are TRBV5-1 and TRBJ1-4, with D hard to call. Germline CDR1 SGHRS, CDR2 YFSETQ. The CDR3 totals 17 residues. V lost 4 bases and J lost 7, with 23 bases in between. The CDR3, as DNA: TGCGCCAGCAGCATTTCATTAGCGACCAGCCTTGGTGAAAAACTGTTTTTT. Translated: CASSISLATSLGEKLFF.

This clone was seen many times. The gene calls are TRBV15 and TRBJ1-1, with D perhaps matching TRBD1 (5 bases). Per the germline V gene, CDR1 is LNHNV and CDR2 is YYDKDF (reference sequence). This CDR3 is built from 16 residues. V was shortened by 0 bases and J by 1 base, with 12 bases between the two germline ends. DNA of the CDR3: TGTGCCACCAGCAGAGATCTTAGGGGAGGGAACACTGAAGCTTTCTTT. It translates to CATSRDLRGGNTEAFF.